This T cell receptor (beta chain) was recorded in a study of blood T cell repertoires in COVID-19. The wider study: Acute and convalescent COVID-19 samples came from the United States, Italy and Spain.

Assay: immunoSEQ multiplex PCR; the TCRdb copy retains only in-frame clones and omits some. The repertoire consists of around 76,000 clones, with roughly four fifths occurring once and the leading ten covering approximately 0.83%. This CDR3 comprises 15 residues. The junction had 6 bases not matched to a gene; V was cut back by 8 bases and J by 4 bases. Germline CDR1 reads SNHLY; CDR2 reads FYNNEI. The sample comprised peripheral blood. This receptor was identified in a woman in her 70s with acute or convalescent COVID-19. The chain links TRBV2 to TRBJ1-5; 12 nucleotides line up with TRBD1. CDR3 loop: CASLRDRGLNQPQHF. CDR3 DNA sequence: TGTGCCAGCCTCCGGGACAGGGGGCTTAATCAGCCCCAGCATTTT.